These T cell receptor beta chains were read from a single sample in a study of cytomegalovirus exposure and HLA in healthy donors. Using immunoSEQ multiplex PCR, the repertoire was profiled, and TCRdb retains in-frame clones only, with some absent. The repertoire has some 150,000 clones, roughly 80% of them found once; the top ten carry approximately 7%. The sample was PBMCs. These receptors were obtained from a young woman in good health and CMV-seropositive. Both conserved end residues are part of each CDR3. A D gene is named only where the DNA matches it firmly. A clone size is listed for some rows: how often the clone was seen (once, few, many), or a class if it is expanded.

TRBJ2-3 few TRBD2 TRBV7-3 CASSGGPSGGALDTQYF TGTGCCAGCAGCGGGGGTCCTAGCGGGGGGGCACTAGATACGCAGTATTTT
TRBJ2-7 . . TRBV4-3 CASSQGPGSSPYEQYF TGCGCCAGCAGCCAAGGGCCGGGAAGTTCCCCCTACGAGCAGTACTTC
TRBJ1-2 . . TRBV7-2 CASSFTGQTGHGTF TGTGCCAGCAGCTTTACAGGCCAGACCGGGCATGGTACCTTC
TRBJ2-7 . TRBD1 TRBV4-3 CASSHWDANRGYEQYF TGCGCCAGCAGCCATTGGGATGCGAACAGGGGCTACGAGCAGTACTTC
TRBJ2-3 . TRBD2 TRBV7-3 CASSLTSGVDTQYF TGTGCCAGCAGCTTAACTAGCGGGGTGGATACGCAGTATTTT
TRBJ1-2 . TRBD1 TRBV29-1 CSVDIGQGLYTF TGCAGCGTTGATATAGGACAGGGCCTTTACACCTTC
TRBJ2-7 . TRBD1 TRBV7-9 CASSSLFRDRYF TGTGCCAGCAGCTCCCTATTCCGGGACAGGTACTTC
TRBJ1-6 . . TRBV10-3 CAIRSGFNSPLHF TGTGCCATCAGGTCCGGGTTCAATTCACCCCTCCACTTT
TRBJ2-3 . TRBD1 TRBV6-5 CASSKGTGGPDTQYF TGTGCCAGCAGTAAAGGGACAGGGGGCCCAGATACGCAGTATTTT
TRBJ1-5 few . TRBV2 CASTAGMNQPQHF TGTGCCAGCACGGCAGGGATGAATCAGCCCCAGCATTTT
TRBJ2-1 . TRBD1 TRBV27 CASSWDRGNNEQFF TGTGCCAGCAGTTGGGACAGGGGGAACAATGAGCAGTTCTTC
TRBJ2-5 . TRBD2 TRBV5-1 CASSGTSKGAQYF TGCGCCAGCAGTGGGACTAGCAAGGGGGCCCAGTACTTC
TRBJ1-6 . . TRBV28 CASQGINYNSPLHF TGTGCCAGCCAGGGGATAAATTATAATTCACCCCTCCACTTT
TRBJ1-1 once . TRBV7-9 CASSWTVGATEAFF TGTGCCAGCAGCTGGACAGTCGGTGCCACTGAAGCTTTCTTT
TRBJ1-4 . . TRBV7-6 CASSLGLVSGAPRNEKLFF TGTGCCAGCAGCTTAGGTCTGGTCAGCGGGGCTCCTCGGAATGAAAAACTGTTTTTT
TRBJ2-3 . . TRBV5-4 CASTSTDTQYF TGTGCCAGCACTAGCACAGATACGCAGTATTTT
TRBJ2-1 . TRBD1 TRBV2 CASRRNRGNHNEQFF TGTGCCAGCAGGCGAAACAGGGGGAACCACAATGAGCAGTTCTTC
TRBJ1-6 . . TRBV7-9 CASSPSWGEDSPLHF TGTGCCAGCAGCCCCAGTTGGGGGGAGGATTCACCCCTCCACTTT
TRBJ2-7 . TRBD2 TRBV10-3 CAISEGTGGYEQYF TGTGCCATCAGTGAGGGTACGGGGGGGTACGAGCAGTACTTC
TRBJ2-2 few . TRBV2 CASTRGRDTGELFF TGTGCCAGCACGAGAGGGCGCGACACCGGGGAGCTGTTTTTT
TRBJ2-7 few TRBD1 TRBV7-2 CASSRGTGADEQYF TGCGCCAGCAGCCGTGGGACAGGGGCGGACGAGCAGTACTTC
TRBJ1-2 once TRBD1 TRBV27 CASSLEAGGVGGYTF TGTGCCAGCAGTTTGGAGGCAGGGGGCGTTGGTGGCTACACCTTC
TRBJ2-3 . . TRBV5-1 CASSRPDSSSDTQYF TGCGCCAGCAGCCGCCCCGACTCGAGCTCAGATACGCAGTATTTT
TRBJ1-1 . . TRBV7-8 CASSLGGGTEAFF TGTGCCAGCAGCTTAGGGGGGGGCACTGAAGCTTTCTTT
TRBJ2-3 . TRBD2 TRBV18 CASSPGLAFTDTQYF TGTGCCAGCTCACCCGGACTAGCGTTCACAGATACGCAGTATTTT
TRBJ1-5 . . TRBV7-8 CASSLGQFSNQPQHF TGTGCCAGCAGCTTAGGTCAGTTTAGCAATCAGCCCCAGCATTTT
TRBJ2-7 . . TRBV6-1 CASSGNAGTKRYEQYF TGTGCCAGCAGTGGCAACGCCGGGACAAAACGCTACGAGCAGTACTTC
TRBJ1-1 few . TRBV6-6 CASRLDPNTEAFF TGTGCCAGCAGACTTGATCCAAACACTGAAGCTTTCTTT
TRBJ2-2 few . TRBV9 CASSVEALYTGELFF TGTGCCAGCAGCGTAGAAGCGCTTTACACCGGGGAGCTGTTTTTT
TRBJ1-4 . . TRBV7-9 CASSLAVSVAGNEKLFF TGTGCCAGCAGCTTAGCGGTTTCGGTTGCGGGTAATGAAAAACTGTTTTTT
TRBJ1-2 . TRBD1 TRBV18 CASSPYSTGDGYTF TGTGCCAGCTCACCATATTCGACAGGGGATGGCTACACCTTC
TRBJ2-7 few . TRBV11-3 CASSLQGFSEQYF TGTGCCAGCAGCTTACAGGGTTTTTCCGAGCAGTACTTC
TRBJ2-5 . . TRBV20-1 CSAADKETQYF TGCAGTGCCGCGGATAAAGAGACCCAGTACTTC
TRBJ2-2 few TRBD1 TRBV28 CASSPWTGPATGELFF TGTGCCAGCAGTCCATGGACAGGGCCGGCCACCGGGGAGCTGTTTTTT
TRBJ2-5 . . TRBV10-3 CAISGSGTQYF TGTGCCATCAGTGGATCGGGGACCCAGTACTTC
TRBJ2-7 . TRBD1 TRBV6-1 CASRRDSLFYEQYF TGTGCCAGCCGCCGGGACAGTCTATTTTACGAGCAGTACTTC
TRBJ2-5 . TRBD2 TRBV5-4 CASSTGTSGDLQTQYF TGTGCCAGCAGCACAGGGACTAGCGGGGATTTGCAGACCCAGTACTTC
TRBJ2-1 . . TRBV4-2 CASSQDRWGGRNEQFF TGTGCCAGCAGCCAAGATAGGTGGGGGGGCCGTAATGAGCAGTTCTTC
TRBJ1-2 . . TRBV7-2 CASSLLSQGGSYTF TGTGCCAGCAGCTTACTCAGCCAGGGTGGAAGCTACACCTTC
TRBJ1-1 once . TRBV30 CAWSVGRGGTEAFF TGTGCCTGGAGTGTGGGGAGAGGGGGCACTGAAGCTTTCTTT
TRBJ1-4 . . TRBV7-2 CASSLNSYEKLFF TGTGCCAGCAGCTTGAACAGTTACGAAAAACTGTTTTTT
TRBJ2-1 once . TRBV7-9 CSSSFPRGSYNEQFF TGTTCCAGCAGCTTCCCCCGGGGCTCCTACAATGAGCAGTTCTTC
TRBJ1-3 . TRBD1 TRBV6-1 CASSETGENSGNTIYF TGTGCCAGCAGTGAAACAGGGGAAAACTCTGGAAACACCATATATTTT
TRBJ1-1 once TRBD1 TRBV7-6 CASSQGWTGGRGTEAFF TGTGCCAGCAGCCAGGGGTGGACAGGGGGTAGGGGTACTGAAGCTTTCTTT
TRBJ2-5 once TRBD1 TRBV28 CASSLPGGETQYF TGTGCCAGCAGTCTTCCAGGGGGAGAGACCCAGTACTTC
TRBJ1-6 . . TRBV7-3 CASSLKGPEGSPLHF TGTGCCAGCAGCTTAAAAGGGCCTGAGGGTTCACCCCTCCACTTT
TRBJ2-3 . . TRBV5-8 CASSFFGGADTQYF TGTGCCAGCAGCTTCTTTGGGGGCGCAGATACGCAGTATTTT
TRBJ1-5 . TRBD1 TRBV2 CASSGDRAQPQHF TGTGCCAGCAGTGGGGACAGGGCTCAGCCCCAGCATTTT
TRBJ1-5 . . TRBV2 CASRETDTSNQPQHF TGTGCCAGCAGAGAGACGGACACTAGCAATCAGCCCCAGCATTTT
TRBJ1-1 . TRBD1 TRBV5-1 CASRGQGGMDTEAFF TGCGCCAGCAGAGGACAGGGGGGTATGGACACTGAAGCTTTCTTT
TRBJ1-2 . . TRBV4-1 CASSQPRQGTNYGYTF TGCGCCAGCAGCCAACCCAGGCAGGGCACTAACTATGGCTACACCTTC
TRBJ1-6 . TRBD1 TRBV5-1 CASSIGPQGLDSPLHF TGCGCCAGCAGCATTGGGCCACAGGGGTTGGATTCACCCCTCCACTTT
TRBJ2-5 few . TRBV29-1 CSVGRAGETQYF TGCAGCGTTGGGCGGGCAGGAGAGACCCAGTACTTC
TRBJ2-7 few . TRBV21-1 CASSKLGTARGYEQYF TGTGCCAGCAGCAAATTAGGGACAGCCCGGGGCTACGAGCAGTACTTC
TRBJ2-5 . TRBD1 TRBV6-1 CASSTDREQTQYF TGTGCCAGCAGCACCGACAGGGAACAGACCCAGTACTTC
TRBJ2-5 . TRBD2 TRBV5-8 CASSITGREQYF TGTGCCAGCAGTATCACCGGGAGGGAGCAGTACTTC
TRBJ1-1 . . TRBV7-2 CASSLIGTQSEAFF TGTGCCAGCAGCTTAATTGGGACACAGTCTGAAGCTTTCTTT